The 30 T cell receptor beta chains given below trace back to one sample, sequenced in a study of cytomegalovirus exposure and HLA in healthy donors. The PCR made use of 60 Vbeta and 13 Jbeta primers. Assay: immunoSEQ multiplex PCR; the TCRdb copy retains only in-frame clones and omits some. The repertoire holds about 200,000 clones, 80% to 90% seen once, with less than 0.4% in the top ten. The sample was PBMCs. These receptors originate from a woman in her twenties or thirties in good health and CMV-seronegative.

The chain uses TRBV2 and TRBJ2-5; 10 nucleotides match TRBD2. The CDR3 has 16 amino acids. After removal of 0 bases from V and 5 bases from J, the junction contained 6 bases not matched to a gene. CDR1 and CDR2 from the germline V gene are SNHLY and FYNNEI. CDR3 region: CASSEALSGRRETQYF. The CDR3 DNA reads TGTGCCAGCAGTGAAGCGCTTAGCGGGAGGCGGGAGACCCAGTACTTC.

CDR3 bases: TGTGCCAGCAGTACAGGAGAAAATCAGCCCCAGCATTTT. Translation: CASSTGENQPQHF. This chain connects TRBV28 to TRBJ1-5, with D possibly matching TRBD1 (5 bases). This CDR3 spans 13 amino acids. Germline CDR1 reads MDHEN; CDR2 reads SYDVKM. Trimming took off 5 bases at V and 4 bases at J, with 9 bases between the two ends. The full variable domain, in which reference TRBV28 and TRBJ1-5 provide the parts outside the CDR3, is DVKVTQSSRYLVKRTGEKVFLECVQDMDHENMFWYRQDPGLGLRLIYFSYDVKMKEKGDIPEGYSVSREKKERFSLILESASTNQTSMYLCASSTGENQPQHFGDGTRLSIL.

V is TRBV7-6 and J is TRBJ2-1; TRBD2 matches at 9 bases. V shed 4 bases and J 4 bases; nucleotides not matched to a gene: 14. CDR1 and CDR2 from the germline V gene are SGHVS and FNYEAQ. The CDR3 loop spans 18 amino acids. CDR3 amino acids: CASSSEPAGGISYNEQFF. The CDR3 DNA reads as TGTGCCAGCAGCTCCGAACCTGCGGGGGGGATATCATACAATGAGCAGTTCTTC.

This clone appeared a single time. The gene calls are TRBV7-3 and TRBJ2-1; D not certain. The germline V and J ends were trimmed by 5 bases and 8 bases, with 10 bases remaining between them. CDR3 length: 12 residues. Germline CDR1 and CDR2: SGHTA and FQGTGA. The CDR3 coding sequence is TGTGCCAGCAGCCCAGGCTCGGATGAGCAGTTCTTC. It translates to CASSPGSDEQFF. The full variable domain, in which reference TRBV7-3 and TRBJ2-1 provide the parts outside the CDR3, is GAGVSQTPSNKVTEKGKYVELRCDPISGHTALYWYRQSLGQGPEFLIYFQGTGAADDSGLPNDRFFAVRPEGSVSTLKIQRTERGDSAVYLCASSPGSDEQFFGPGTRLTVL.

The sample holds one count of this clone. V gene TRBV6-7 combines with J gene TRBJ1-5, with 7 bases lining up with TRBD1. TRBV6-7 is an open reading frame, and its role is uncertain. V shed 6 bases and J 1 base; nucleotides not matched to a gene: 12. CDR3 length: 17 amino acids. The CDR3 DNA is TGTGCCAGCAGCCATGGGCTTACAGGGGCGAGCAATCAGCCCCAGCATTTT. As protein: CASSHGLTGASNQPQHF.

The chain employs TRBV2 and TRBJ2-2; D is undetermined. CDR3 size: 14 residues. Germline V gene data show CDR1 as SNHLY and CDR2 as FYNNEI. V lost 7 bases, J lost 6 bases, and 15 bases lay in between. For the CDR3, the DNA is TGTGCCAGCACCCCGGGTCGCCCCCCCGGGGAGCTGTTTTTT. It yields the protein CASTPGRPPGELFF.

This chain links TRBV18 with TRBJ1-1; no reliable D call. V was pared by 3 bases and J by 5 bases, with 13 bases between. The CDR3 spans 14 residues. Germline loops: CDR1 KGHSH, CDR2 LQKENI. Here the CDR3 DNA reads TGTGCCAGCTCACCCTCTACAGAAAATACTGAAGCTTTCTTT. This encodes CASSPSTENTEAFF. Based on the CDR3 plus reference TRBV18 and TRBJ1-1, the full variable domain is NAGVMQNPRHLVRRRGQEARLRCSPMKGHSHVYWYRQLPEEGLKFMVYLQKENIIDESGMPKERFSAEFPKEGPSILRIQQVVRGDSAAYFCASSPSTENTEAFFGQGTRLTVV.

The chain couples TRBV5-6 to TRBJ2-5, with a tentative D call TRBD1 (5 bases). Trimming left V 0 bases short and J 2 bases short, with 11 bases between. The germline V gene has CDR1 SGHDT and CDR2 YYEEEE. The CDR3 length is 15 residues. CDR3 region: CASSLAGRVQETQYF. The CDR3 bases are TGTGCCAGCAGCTTGGCGGGCAGGGTGCAAGAGACCCAGTACTTC.

The chain has TRBV6-5 and TRBJ2-3; TRBD1 matches at 7 bases. Trimming cost V 2 bases and J 1 base; bases outside gene matches: 3. The V gene's germline CDR1 is MNHEY and CDR2 SVGAGI. This CDR3 has 15 amino acids. The CDR3 loop reads CASSYKGQGTDTQYF. The DNA of the CDR3 is TGTGCCAGCAGTTACAAAGGACAGGGCACAGATACGCAGTATTTT.

J is TRBJ1-4 and V is TRBV19, with TRBD1 matching 8 bases. V lost 10 bases, J lost 6 bases, and 7 bases stayed unmatched. CDR1 is LNHDA, CDR2 SQIVND, per germline (reference sequence). This CDR3 has 13 residues. The CDR3 here is CATRRGQHEKLFF. The DNA for the CDR3 is TGTGCCACCCGCAGGGGGCAACATGAAAAACTGTTTTTT.

This chain uses TRBV27 with TRBJ2-5; D gene unclear. In germline, CDR1 is MNHEY, CDR2 SMNVEV (reference sequence). This CDR3 region has 14 residues. The V end lost 10 bases, the J end lost 5 bases, and 20 bases lay between the germline ends. CDR3 nucleotides: TGTGCCACCACACCCACTCCCGGGTGGGAGACCCAGTACTTC. It encodes CATTPTPGWETQYF.

The rearrangement uses TRBV5-1 and TRBJ2-1; 13 bases line up with TRBD2. The germline gives CDR1 SGHRS, CDR2 YFSETQ. The junction had 13 bases not matched to a gene; V was cut back by 4 bases and J by 6 bases. This CDR3 is built from 18 residues. The CDR3 spells CASSRLAGGRQRFNEQFF. For the CDR3, the DNA is TGCGCCAGCAGCAGACTAGCGGGGGGCCGACAGCGGTTCAATGAGCAGTTCTTC.

The V gene is TRBV5-1, the J gene TRBJ2-2; 8 positions match TRBD1. This CDR3 has 16 residues. Germline trimming cut 4 bases from V and 4 bases from J; bases unmatched to any gene: 9. The germline V gene encodes CDR1 SGHRS and CDR2 YFSETQ. The chain's CDR3 is CASSTQGATGTGELFF. The CDR3 nucleotides are TGCGCCAGCAGCACTCAGGGGGCTACGGGCACCGGGGAGCTGTTTTTT.

This chain connects TRBV19 to TRBJ1-5; D gene unclear. The germline V gene has CDR1 LNHDA and CDR2 SQIVND (reference sequence). The CDR3 is 16 amino acids. With 7 bases removed from V and 3 bases from J, the gap between germline ends came to 19 bases. Written as DNA, the CDR3 is TGTGCCAGTACCCCTTTGGGCGGAGGGTCCAATCAGCCCCAGCATTTT. It encodes CASTPLGGGSNQPQHF.

This chain joins TRBV20-1 and TRBJ2-7; D may be TRBD2 (6 bases). TRBJ2-1 explains the end of the DNA better; the J call may be wrong. In germline, CDR1 is DFQATT, CDR2 SNEGSKA (reference sequence). The CDR3 sequence is 11 residues long. The DNA of the CDR3 is TGCAGTGCTACCCTGGGAGGTGAGCAGTTCTTC. It translates to CSATLGGEQFF.

The chain carries TRBV11-3 and TRBJ2-7, with 9 bases matching TRBD1. The CDR3 runs 12 residues. CDR1 and CDR2 from the germline V gene are SGHNT and YENEEA. The V segment lost 5 bases and the J segment 6 bases; nucleotides outside the gene matches: 2. The CDR3 DNA is TGTGCCAGCAGCAAGACAGGGGGCGAGCAGTACTTC. The encoded protein is CASSKTGGEQYF.

The rearrangement joins TRBV6-5 to TRBJ2-7; D is uncertain. The V end was cut by 7 bases, the J end by 0 bases, with 10 bases between. Germline V gene lookup returns CDR1 MNHEY and CDR2 SVGAGI. The length of the CDR3 is 13 residues. The CDR3 loop reads CASTVWASYEQYF. CDR3 nucleotide sequence: TGTGCCAGCACCGTTTGGGCCTCCTACGAGCAGTACTTC.

The gene calls are TRBV5-1 and TRBJ2-3; D unclear. The CDR3 runs to 14 residues. Germline values: CDR1 SGHRS, CDR2 YFSETQ. V was cut by 3 bases and J by 2 bases, with 10 bases left in between. The chain's CDR3 is CASSSWAFTDTQYF. The CDR3, as DNA: TGCGCCAGCAGCTCATGGGCCTTCACAGATACGCAGTATTTT. Together with reference TRBV5-1 and TRBJ2-3, the CDR3 gives the full variable domain: KAGVTQTPRYLIKTRGQQVTLSCSPISGHRSVSWYQQTPGQGLQFLFEYFSETQRNKGNFPGRFSGRQFSNSRSEMNVSTLELGDSALYLCASSSWAFTDTQYFGPGTRLTVL.

The rearrangement joins TRBV7-9 to TRBJ1-1; D is ambiguous. This CDR3 is built from 15 residues. The germline V gene encodes CDR1 SEHNR and CDR2 FQNEAQ (reference sequence). V lost 1 base to trimming and J lost 2 bases, with 11 bases between them. Here the CDR3 DNA reads TGTGCCAGCAGCTTAGTAGCGATGATCAACACTGAAGCTTTCTTT. Protein: CASSLVAMINTEAFF.

The CDR3 loop reads CASSVGAGNSQFF. CDR3 nucleotides: TGTGCCAGCAGTGTTGGAGCGGGGAATTCGCAGTTCTTC. The chain employs TRBV6-4 and TRBJ2-1; 7 nucleotides align to TRBD2. Germline V gene sequence: CDR1 MRHNA, CDR2 SNTAGT. Unmatched junction bases numbered 9, after V lost 4 bases and J lost 12 bases. The CDR3 is made up of 13 amino acids.

This clone was observed once. The V and J genes are TRBV7-8 and TRBJ1-5; TRBD1 is a possible D gene (6 bases). The germline gives CDR1 SGHVS, CDR2 FQNEAQ. The CDR3 is 16 residues long. Trimming left V 3 bases short and J 5 bases short, with 17 bases between. The CDR3: CASSFKPGVVDQPQHF. In DNA, the CDR3 is TGTGCCAGCAGCTTCAAACCAGGGGTTGTCGATCAGCCCCAGCATTTT.

Concerning this clone: Its ends do not fully match the called genes, so a read error is possible. The CDR3 DNA is TGTGCCGGCAGTCAGCTACAGGGGACGGAGCCCCAGCATTTT. It is translated as CAGSQLQGTEPQHF. V and J are TRBV27 and TRBJ1-5; 7 bases match TRBD1. Germline CDR1 MNHEY, CDR2 SMNVEV (reference sequence). This CDR3 has 14 amino acids.

The DNA for the CDR3 is TGTGCCAGCAGCCCCGACTACAAGTATGGCTACACCTTC. Its protein product is CASSPDYKYGYTF. The chain joins TRBV7-8 to TRBJ1-2; D unresolved. Trimming removed 5 bases at V and 5 bases at J, with 12 bases between. The CDR3 has 13 residues. Germline V CDR1 and CDR2: SGHVS, FQNEAQ.

This clone was observed a single time. The chain recombines TRBV5-6 with TRBJ2-5; the D gene is possibly TRBD1 (6 bases). The CDR3 spans 16 residues. V was cut by 4 bases and J by 2 bases, with 18 bases left in between. Germline V lookup: CDR1 SGHDT, CDR2 YYEEEE. The CDR3 sequence is CASSPLAGQMQETQYF. Here the CDR3 DNA reads TGTGCCAGCAGCCCTCTGGCTGGACAGATGCAAGAGACCCAGTACTTC.

The gene calls are TRBV10-2 and TRBJ2-1; possibly TRBD2 for D (6 bases). The V end was cut by 4 bases, the J end by 8 bases, with 9 bases between. CDR1 and CDR2 from the germline V gene are WSHSY and SAAADI. This CDR3 comprises 12 residues. The CDR3 spells CASSAAGYEQFF. As DNA, the CDR3 is TGCGCCAGCAGTGCAGCGGGTTATGAGCAGTTCTTC.

This sequence joins TRBV19 and TRBJ2-3, with TRBD1 matching over 9 bases. Germline CDR1 LNHDA, CDR2 SQIVND (reference sequence). This CDR3 is built from 15 residues. Germline trimming cut 4 bases from V and 5 bases from J; bases unmatched to any gene: 7. CDR3 residues: CASSTGTGLKDTQYF. The CDR3 nucleotides read TGTGCCAGTAGTACCGGGACAGGGTTGAAAGATACGCAGTATTTT.

This clone was observed a single time. In DNA, the CDR3 is TGTGGGACGGGGGGGCAACCGTGGGATACGCAGTATTTT. Translation gives CGTGGQPWDTQYF. The J gene is TRBJ2-3, the V gene TRBV6-6; 8 bases agree with TRBD2. The germline gives CDR1 MNHNY, CDR2 SVGAGI (reference sequence). The CDR3 covers 13 residues.

J is TRBJ1-2 and V is TRBV28, with D maybe TRBD1 (6 bases). V was pared by 5 bases and J by 0 bases, with 16 bases between. The germline V gene encodes CDR1 MDHEN and CDR2 SYDVKM. CDR3 length equals 16 residues. The CDR3 DNA follows: TGTGCCAGCAGTACCCCAACTCGACAGGCTAACTATGGCTACACCTTC. This sequence encodes CASSTPTRQANYGYTF.

The rearrangement uses TRBV28 and TRBJ2-3; maybe TRBD2 (7 bases). V was shortened by 5 bases and J by 6 bases, with 21 bases between the two germline ends. The CDR3 has 16 amino acids. Germline CDR1 MDHEN, CDR2 SYDVKM. The CDR3 DNA is TGTGCCAGCAGTCCCCCGATAGCGGAGGGGGGGGATACGCAGTATTTT. This gives the protein CASSPPIAEGGDTQYF.

J is TRBJ1-3 and V is TRBV14, with TRBD1 matching over 7 bases. CDR3 length: 14 residues. CDR1 is SGHDN and CDR2 is FVKESK in the germline V gene. The ends lost 10 bases at V and 0 bases at J; junction bases unmatched: 6. The CDR3 DNA is TGTGCCACTTCGGGACAGTTCTCTGGAAACACCATATATTTT. Its translation is CATSGQFSGNTIYF.